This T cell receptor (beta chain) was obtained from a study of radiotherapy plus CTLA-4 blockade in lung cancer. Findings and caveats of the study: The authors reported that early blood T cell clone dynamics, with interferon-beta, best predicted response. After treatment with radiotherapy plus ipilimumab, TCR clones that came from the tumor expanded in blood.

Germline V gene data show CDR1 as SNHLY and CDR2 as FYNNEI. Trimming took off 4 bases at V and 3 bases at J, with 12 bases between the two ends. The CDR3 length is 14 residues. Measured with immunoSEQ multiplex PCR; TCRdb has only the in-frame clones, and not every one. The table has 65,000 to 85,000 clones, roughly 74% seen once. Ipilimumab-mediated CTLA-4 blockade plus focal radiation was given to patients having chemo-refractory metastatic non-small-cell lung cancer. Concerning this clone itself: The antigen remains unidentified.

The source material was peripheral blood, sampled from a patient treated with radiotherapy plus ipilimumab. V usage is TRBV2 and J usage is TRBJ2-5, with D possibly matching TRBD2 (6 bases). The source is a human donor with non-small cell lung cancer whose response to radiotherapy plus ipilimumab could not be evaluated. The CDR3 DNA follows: TGTGCCAGCAGTGTCTCAGGGAGGAAAGAGACCCAGTACTTC. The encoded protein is CASSVSGRKETQYF. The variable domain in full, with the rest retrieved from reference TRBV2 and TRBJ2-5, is EPEVTQTPSHQVTQMGQEVILRCVPISNHLYFYWYRQILGQKVEFLVSFYNNEISEKSEIFDDQFSVERPDGSNFTLKIRSTKLEDSAMYFCASSVSGRKETQYFGPGTRLLVL.